These 3 T cell receptor beta chains were all obtained from the same sample, sequenced in a study of T-cell memory formation after mild COVID-19. TCRdb ran MiXCR on the 5' RACE reads and lists one entry per CDR3 protein. Among about 400,000 distinct CDR3 sequences, 15% to 20% were seen once, and the ten largest hold about 22%. The sample was PBMCs or a T cell subset sorted from them (not recorded which). These receptors all stem from a man younger than 35 who had mild COVID-19 (a few samples of this study predate the infection). Cell type and time point are not known.

V and J are TRBV18 and TRBJ2-7; the match to TRBD2 covers 11 bases. Germline CDR1 KGHSH, CDR2 LQKENI. The length of the CDR3 is 15 residues. With 1 base clipped from V and 5 bases from J, the junction kept 4 bases outside the gene matches. The DNA of the CDR3 is TGTGCCAGCTCACCACGCCTAGCGGGGGGCCACGAGCAGTACTTC. Its translation is CASSPRLAGGHEQYF.

This chain uses TRBV4-3 with TRBJ1-4; D is unresolved. Per the germline V gene, CDR1 is LGHNA and CDR2 is YSLEER. The CDR3 is made up of 16 amino acids. Between the trimmed V and J ends, which lost 1 base and 0 bases, there was a span of 9 bases. The CDR3 region is CASSQGTSATNEKLFF. The CDR3 DNA reads TGCGCCAGCAGCCAAGGTACCAGCGCAACTAATGAAAAACTGTTTTTT.

The chain combines TRBV7-9 with TRBJ1-1; no clear D gene. CDR1 SEHNR and CDR2 FQNEAQ come from the germline V gene (reference sequence). This CDR3 region has 13 residues. Trimming shortened V by 1 base and J by 3 bases, and 6 bases separated the two germline ends. The DNA of the CDR3 is TGTGCCAGCAGCTTAGGATCCCACACTGAAGCTTTCTTT. The encoded protein is CASSLGSHTEAFF.